Below, one TCR beta chain is given with its context. In its sample, this clone was seen a few times. There is no known antigen for this receptor. Base qualities are missing; no much larger clone stands one base away. V is shortened by 0 bases, J by 4 bases, and the region joining them spans 10 bases. The CDR3 runs 14 amino acids, cysteine and phenylalanine included. Solely the CDR3 DNA is kept, with 42 bases framed from the first base. The germline V gene sets CDR1 to SGDLS and CDR2 to YYNGEE. The data originate from a study of T cell changes during pregnancy in multiple sclerosis (dated by TCRdb to about 2019). With respect to the entire study: Changes in the T cell repertoire over the course of pregnancy were examined in this study in women with multiple sclerosis.

The library was obtained by the immunoSEQ multiplex PCR assay. This is the immuneACCESS table as TCRdb keeps it, with only in-frame sequences that have V and J called. A part of the clones is gone; compared with another copy, unresolved V genes explain less than half, and the rest is unexplained. Across this sample there are around 13,000 clones, with 90% seen only once. The top ten constitute approximately 13% of the sample. The chain is assembled from TRBV9 and TRBJ1-2; the D gene is perhaps TRBD1, from 5 matching bases. This receptor was obtained from a female donor in good health, enrolled as a control in a pregnancy study. The specimen was CD8+ T cells from peripheral blood mononuclear cells, collected after pregnancy. CDR3 region: CASSVEGSAYGYTF. The nucleotide sequence is given as TGTGCCAGCAGCGTAGAGGGGTCTGCCTATGGCTACACCTTC.